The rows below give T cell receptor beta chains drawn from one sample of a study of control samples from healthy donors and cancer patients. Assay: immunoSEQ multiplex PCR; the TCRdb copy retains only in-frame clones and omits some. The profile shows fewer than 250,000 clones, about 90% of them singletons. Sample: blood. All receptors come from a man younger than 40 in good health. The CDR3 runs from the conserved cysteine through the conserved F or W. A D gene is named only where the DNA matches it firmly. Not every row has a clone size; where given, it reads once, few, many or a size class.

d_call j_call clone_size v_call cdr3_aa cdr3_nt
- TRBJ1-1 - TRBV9 CASSVEEIQNTEAFF TGTGCCAGCAGCGTAGAGGAAATACAGAACACTGAAGCTTTCTTT
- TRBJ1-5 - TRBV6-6 CASSSRPGGDQPQHF TGTGCCAGCAGTTCAAGACCCGGGGGCGATCAGCCCCAGCATTTT
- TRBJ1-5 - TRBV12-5 CASGPGTLSNQPQHF TGTGCTAGTGGTCCTGGGACCCTAAGCAATCAGCCCCAGCATTTT
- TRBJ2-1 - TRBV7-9 CASSLGRGTYNEQFF TGTGCCAGCAGCTTAGGCAGGGGAACCTACAATGAGCAGTTCTTC
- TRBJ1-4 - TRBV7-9 CASRAGEKLFF TGTGCCAGCAGGGCCGGGGAAAAACTGTTTTTT
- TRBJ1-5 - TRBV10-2 CASSYYVQPQHF TGCGCCAGCAGTTATTACGTCCAGCCCCAGCATTTT
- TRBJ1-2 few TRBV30 CAWSAKDSNYGYTF TGTGCCTGGAGTGCAAAGGACAGTAACTATGGCTACACCTTC
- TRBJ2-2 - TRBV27 CASRPGLRTGELFF TGTGCCAGCAGGCCGGGCCTGCGTACCGGGGAGCTGTTTTTT
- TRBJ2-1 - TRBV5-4 CASSLVGSYNEQFF TGTGCCAGCAGCTTGGTTGGGTCCTACAATGAGCAGTTCTTC
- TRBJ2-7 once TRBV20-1 CSARVGEAQYF TGCAGTGCTAGAGTCGGGGAAGCGCAGTACTTC
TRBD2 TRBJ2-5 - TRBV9 CASSVGGSGGQETQYF TGTGCCAGCAGCGTAGGAGGAAGCGGGGGACAAGAGACCCAGTACTTC